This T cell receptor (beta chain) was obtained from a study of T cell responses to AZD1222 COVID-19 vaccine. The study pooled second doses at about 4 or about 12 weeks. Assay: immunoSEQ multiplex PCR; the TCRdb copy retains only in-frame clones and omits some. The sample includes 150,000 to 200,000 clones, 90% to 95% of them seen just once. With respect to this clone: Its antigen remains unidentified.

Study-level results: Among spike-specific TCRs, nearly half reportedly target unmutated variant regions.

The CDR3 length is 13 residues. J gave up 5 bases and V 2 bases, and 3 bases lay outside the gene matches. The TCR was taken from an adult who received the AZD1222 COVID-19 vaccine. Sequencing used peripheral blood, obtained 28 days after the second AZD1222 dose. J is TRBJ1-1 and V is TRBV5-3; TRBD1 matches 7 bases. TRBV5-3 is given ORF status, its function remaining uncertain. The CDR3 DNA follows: TGTGCCAGAAGCTTACACAGGGGAACTGAAGCTTTCTTT. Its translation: CARSLHRGTEAFF.